The following is a T cell receptor beta chain sequence with its context. Its antigen is still unknown. The sample is drawn from a study of early T cells in non-severe SARS-CoV-2 infection. On the study more broadly: Chains were not paired, and sequencing was done on bulk RNA from unsorted whole blood. General observations from the study: VDJdb-based annotation leaned toward anti-spike CD8 responses and missed private and CD4 specificities.

Researchers attached unique molecular identifiers to individual cDNA molecules. TCRdb recomputed calls from the 5' RACE reads with MiXCR, one row per CDR3 protein. The sample contains about 50,000 distinct CDR3 sequences, roughly 8.2% of which appear only once. This CDR3 has 14 residues. Trimming cost V 0 bases and J 4 bases, with 9 bases left between them. The V gene's germline CDR1 is SGDLS and CDR2 YYNGEE. This receptor was identified in an adult who was a healthcare worker with PCR-confirmed SARS-CoV-2 infection or an uninfected control (not recorded which). The rearrangement uses TRBV9 and TRBJ2-3, with no clear D. Material for sequencing was whole blood. CDR3 nucleotides: TGTGCCAGCAGCGTAGCTTTGGGCTCAGATACGCAGTATTTT. Its protein product is CASSVALGSDTQYF. Full variable domain (missing parts from reference TRBV9 and TRBJ2-3): DSGVTQTPKHLITATGQRVTLRCSPRSGDLSVYWYQQSLDQGLQFLIQYYNGEERAKGNILERFSAQQFPDLHSELNLSSLELGDSALYFCASSVALGSDTQYFGPGTRLTVL.